The 14 T cell receptor beta chains below all came from one sample that was sequenced in a study of CD8+ T cells in alopecia areata. Extraction of RNA preceded its reverse transcription into cDNA, which served as the sequencing template. Assay: immunoSEQ multiplex PCR; the TCRdb copy retains only in-frame clones and omits some. The profile shows about 250,000 clones, about 68% of them singletons. The material was CD4+ T cells sorted from blood, obtained at week 0. All receptors derive from a human donor with alopecia areata.

This chain connects TRBV4-3 to TRBJ2-7; TRBD2 might be the D (5 bases). Germline V CDR1 and CDR2: LGHNA, YSLEER. Trimming took 0 bases from V and 2 from J, leaving 8 bases between them. The CDR3 contains 14 residues. CDR3 sequence (DNA): TGCGCCAGCAGCCAAGATACGGGAACCTACGAGCAGTACTTC. Translated, it gives CASSQDTGTYEQYF.

The chain is built from TRBV6-5 and TRBJ1-4; D gene unclear. V was clipped by 2 bases and J by 4 bases, with 8 bases between them. Germline assignment: CDR1 MNHEY and CDR2 SVGAGI. The CDR3 totals 14 residues. The chain's CDR3 is CASSYSRNNEKLFF. The CDR3 DNA reads TGTGCCAGCAGTTACAGCAGGAATAATGAAAAACTGTTTTTT.

The rearrangement joins TRBV20-1 to TRBJ2-7; no clear D. Germline V gives CDR1 DFQATT, CDR2 SNEGSKA (reference sequence). Trimming took 0 bases from V and 7 from J, leaving 7 bases between them. The CDR3 has 11 amino acids. Here the CDR3 DNA reads TGCAGTGCTAGAGAGTACAGTGAGCAGTACTTC. Protein sequence: CSAREYSEQYF.

The count of this clone is one. The chain joins TRBV6-6 to TRBJ2-3; no clear D. This CDR3 spans 14 amino acids. Trimming left V 3 bases short and J 5 bases short, with 12 bases between. Germline CDR1 and CDR2: MNHNY and SVGAGI (reference sequence). The CDR3 coding sequence is TGTGCCAGCAGTTATAGTTCGAGAGGAGATACGCAGTATTTT. Protein sequence: CASSYSSRGDTQYF.

The V and J genes are TRBV11-2 and TRBJ2-5; D is ambiguous. Germline V gives CDR1 SGHAT, CDR2 FQNNGV. V dropped 1 base and J dropped 5 bases, with 5 bases sitting between them. The CDR3 loop spans 12 amino acids. The DNA for the CDR3 is TGTGCCAGCAGCTTAGCCGCGGAGACCCAGTACTTC. Protein sequence: CASSLAAETQYF.

This chain uses TRBV9 with TRBJ2-2, with no clear D. The CDR3 has 14 amino acids. The V end lost 0 bases, the J end lost 4 bases, and 7 bases lay between the germline ends. Germline V CDR1 and CDR2: SGDLS, YYNGEE. CDR3 bases: TGTGCCAGCAGCGTAGGGCAACCCACCGGGGAGCTGTTTTTT. Protein product: CASSVGQPTGELFF.

The genes are TRBV9 and TRBJ1-2; D is unclear. CDR3 length: 16 residues. Trimming removed 0 bases at V and 1 base at J, with 13 bases between. Germline CDR1 SGDLS, CDR2 YYNGEE. In DNA form, the CDR3 reads TGTGCCAGCAGCGTAGAGCCCCTGGCCGTTAACTATGGCTACACCTTC. It specifies CASSVEPLAVNYGYTF.

This clone occurred a few times. The genes are TRBV14 and TRBJ2-1; 10 bases align to TRBD1. V lost 5 bases and J lost 6; bases outside the gene matches: 4. From germline, CDR1 is SGHDN and CDR2 FVKESK. The CDR3 runs to 14 residues. The CDR3 DNA is TGTGCCAGCAGCTCCAGGGACAGGGGCAATGAGCAGTTCTTC. Its translation is CASSSRDRGNEQFF. Filled out from reference TRBV14 and TRBJ2-1, the complete variable domain reads EAGVTQFPSHSVIEKGQTVTLRCDPISGHDNLYWYRRVMGKEIKFLLHFVKESKQDESGMPNNRFLAERTGGTYSTLKVQPAELEDSGVYFCASSSRDRGNEQFFGPGTRLTVL.

The rearrangement uses TRBV6-1 and TRBJ2-4; D possibly corresponds to TRBD2 (7 bases). CDR1 MNHNS and CDR2 SASEGT come from the germline V gene. This CDR3 spans 14 amino acids. V lost 5 bases to trimming and J lost 6 bases, with 14 bases between them. The CDR3 here is CASSSRGAGNIQYF. The CDR3 coding sequence is TGTGCCAGCAGTAGCCGGGGGGCCGGAAACATTCAGTACTTC.

The sample holds a few counts of this clone. J is TRBJ1-1 and V is TRBV5-6; D not certain. In germline, CDR1 is SGHDT, CDR2 YYEEEE. Deletions cut 4 bases from V and 4 bases from J, with 20 bases between. This CDR3 region has 16 residues. This CDR3 reads CASSRGDGRYGTEAFF. The CDR3 DNA follows: TGTGCCAGCAGCCGTGGTGACGGACGCTACGGCACTGAAGCTTTCTTT.

The chain uses TRBV5-4 and TRBJ1-6, with 9 bases lining up with TRBD1. The germline V gene encodes CDR1 SGHNT and CDR2 YYREEE (reference sequence). V lost 5 bases to trimming and J lost 9 bases; unmatched junction nucleotides: 9. The CDR3 totals 15 residues. The CDR3 sequence: CASRGQGSGVSPLHF. In DNA form, the CDR3 reads TGTGCCAGCAGGGGACAGGGCTCAGGGGTTTCACCCCTCCACTTT.

The V gene is TRBV10-3, the J gene TRBJ2-3; D is perhaps TRBD2 (6 bases). The CDR3 is 15 residues long. V shed 3 bases and J shed 2 bases, with 12 bases lying between them. Looked up from germline, CDR1 is ENHRY and CDR2 is SYGVKD. DNA of the CDR3: TGTGCCATCAGTGATGTCGGACTACACACAGATACGCAGTATTTT. This sequence encodes CAISDVGLHTDTQYF.

The rearrangement joins TRBV14 to TRBJ1-2; D possibly corresponds to TRBD1 (5 bases). Germline V CDR1 and CDR2: SGHDN, FVKESK. V lost 0 bases to trimming and J lost 4 bases, with 12 bases between them. The length of the CDR3 is 15 residues. The CDR3 sequence: CASSQEGIRAYGYTF. Here the CDR3 DNA reads TGTGCCAGCAGCCAAGAAGGTATCAGGGCCTATGGCTACACCTTC.

The chain recombines TRBV30 with TRBJ1-2; TRBD1 matches 7 bases. The CDR3 has 14 amino acids. CDR1 is GTSNPN and CDR2 is SVGIG in the germline V gene (reference sequence). V shed 3 bases, J shed 6 bases, and the junction held 10 bases outside the gene matches. In nucleotides, the CDR3 is TGTGCCTGGAGGAGGAGGGGGCCGTCGGATGGCTACACCTTC. Translating gives CAWRRRGPSDGYTF.